Following are 16 T cell receptor beta chains from one sample sequenced in a study of technical replicates of blood from several donors. Clones were sequenced by immunoSEQ multiplex PCR, and TCRdb holds only the in-frame ones, with some missing. The sample lists 80,000 to 95,000 clones, under 95% seen once, with 0.27% in the top ten. The sample comprised T cells isolated from PBMCs. All receptors derive from a human donor in good health.

This sequence joins TRBV11-3 and TRBJ2-3; TRBD2 aligns across 14 bases. Germline lookup yields CDR1 SGHNT and CDR2 YENEEA. Trimming cost V 4 bases and J 4 bases; bases outside gene matches: 4. This CDR3 has 16 amino acids. In nucleotides, the CDR3 is TGTGCCAGCAGCTGGACTAGCGGGAGGATCTCAGATACGCAGTATTTT. It is translated as CASSWTSGRISDTQYF.

The rearrangement uses TRBV28 and TRBJ1-5, with a weak D call TRBD1 (6 bases). V gave up 5 bases and J gave up 6 bases, with 14 bases separating them. The V gene's germline CDR1 is MDHEN and CDR2 SYDVKM. The CDR3 is 14 amino acids. Here the CDR3 reads CASSAPQGTQPQHF. DNA of the CDR3: TGTGCCAGCAGTGCCCCCCAGGGGACTCAGCCCCAGCATTTT.

The chain has TRBV5-1 and TRBJ1-2; a possible D gene is TRBD1 (6 bases). With 0 bases removed from V and 1 base from J, the gap between germline ends came to 10 bases. The CDR3 totals 15 residues. CDR1 is SGHRS, CDR2 YFSETQ, per germline. The CDR3 DNA sequence: TGCGCCAGCAGCTTGGCTCCAGGGGTTAACTATGGCTACACCTTC. Translated, it gives CASSLAPGVNYGYTF.

The chain joins TRBV5-1 to TRBJ2-7; perhaps TRBD1 as D (6 bases). The CDR3 has 13 residues. Looked up from germline, CDR1 is SGHRS and CDR2 is YFSETQ. V was shortened by 3 bases and J by 3 bases, with 10 bases between the two germline ends. Here the CDR3 DNA reads TGCGCCAGCAGCTCTTCAGGGGACTACGAGCAGTACTTC. Protein product: CASSSSGDYEQYF.

The genes are TRBV12-5 and TRBJ2-6; the match to TRBD2 covers 8 bases. The germline gives CDR1 LGHNT, CDR2 FRNRAP. V trimming: 3 bases; J trimming: 0 bases; junction bases outside the gene matches: 13. This CDR3 contains 20 residues. The CDR3: CASGFAALAGGSSGANVLTF. For the CDR3, the DNA is TGTGCTAGTGGTTTCGCCGCCTTGGCGGGAGGTTCCTCTGGGGCCAACGTCCTGACTTTC. The variable domain in full, completed from reference TRBV12-5 and TRBJ2-6, reads DARVTQTPRHKVTEMGQEVTMRCQPILGHNTVFWYRQTMMQGLELLAYFRNRAPLDDSGMPKDRFSAEMPDATLATLKIQPSEPRDSAVYFCASGFAALAGGSSGANVLTFGAGSRLTVL.

This clone is a singleton in its sample. The chain carries TRBV5-1 and TRBJ2-3; 8 bases line up with TRBD1. This CDR3 has 15 amino acids. Germline V lookup: CDR1 SGHRS, CDR2 YFSETQ. With V trimmed by 3 bases and J by 6 bases, 9 bases remained unmatched. The CDR3 bases are TGCGCCAGCAGCTCCTGGACAGGGAATACGGATACGCAGTATTTT. Its protein is CASSSWTGNTDTQYF.

V usage is TRBV9 and J usage is TRBJ1-2; D gene uncertain. V shed 4 bases and J shed 8 bases, with 15 bases lying between them. Germline values: CDR1 SGDLS, CDR2 YYNGEE. This CDR3 spans 13 amino acids. CDR3 loop: CASSSPRGGGYTF. DNA for the CDR3: TGTGCCAGCAGCTCGCCCCGCGGAGGAGGCTACACCTTC.

The chain combines TRBV10-1 with TRBJ2-3; D might be TRBD1 (6 bases). Germline V CDR1 and CDR2: WNHNN, SYGVQD (reference sequence). The CDR3 is 15 residues long. V was shortened by 4 bases and J by 0 bases, with 11 bases between the two germline ends. DNA of the CDR3: TGCGCCAGCAGTGTCAGTCAGGGGAGCACAGATACGCAGTATTTT. It translates to CASSVSQGSTDTQYF.

The chain uses TRBV11-1 and TRBJ2-5; a weak D match, TRBD2 (6 bases). Germline V gene data show CDR1 as SGHAT and CDR2 as FQDESV (reference sequence). There are 14 residues in the CDR3. V dropped 1 base and J dropped 1 base, with 7 bases sitting between them. CDR3 sequence: CASSLGLVQETQYF. Written as DNA, the CDR3 is TGTGCCAGCAGCTTAGGACTAGTCCAAGAGACCCAGTACTTC.

This chain connects TRBV6-1 to TRBJ1-2; 7 nucleotides line up with TRBD1. Looked up from germline, CDR1 is MNHNS and CDR2 is SASEGT. The V and J ends lost 7 bases and 2 bases, in that order; junction bases with no gene match: 10. The CDR3 runs 15 residues. The CDR3 region is CASTTRRDSNYGYTF. The CDR3 DNA is TGTGCCAGCACCACGCGGCGGGACAGCAACTATGGCTACACCTTC.

The chain couples TRBV7-9 to TRBJ2-3; D possibly corresponds to TRBD2 (6 bases). CDR1 and CDR2 from the germline V gene are SEHNR and FQNEAQ (reference sequence). The CDR3 totals 16 residues. The V end lost 4 bases, the J end lost 2 bases, and 16 bases lay between the germline ends. CDR3 sequence: CASSSSGPTYTDTQYF. Here the CDR3 DNA reads TGTGCCAGCAGCTCCAGCGGGCCGACCTACACAGATACGCAGTATTTT.

The chain employs TRBV6-5 and TRBJ2-5; D perhaps matches TRBD2 (6 bases). The CDR3 totals 14 residues. The V end lost 1 base, the J end lost 4 bases, and 10 bases lay between the germline ends. Germline V gene lookup returns CDR1 MNHEY and CDR2 SVGAGI. The CDR3 here is CASSYYPSVETQYF. DNA of the CDR3: TGTGCCAGCAGTTACTATCCTAGCGTAGAGACCCAGTACTTC.

CDR3 sequence reads: CASSAPRGGGAYEQYF. The CDR3 DNA reads TGTGCCAGCAGTGCTCCACGAGGGGGCGGAGCCTACGAGCAGTACTTC. V and J are TRBV25-1 and TRBJ2-7; TRBD1 matches 7 bases. The CDR3 is 16 residues long. Germline loops: CDR1 MGHDK, CDR2 SYGVNS. The ends lost 4 bases at V and 2 bases at J; junction bases unmatched: 11.

The chain employs TRBV5-1 and TRBJ2-1; TRBD2 matches at 8 bases. This CDR3 has 16 amino acids. CDR1 is SGHRS, CDR2 YFSETQ, per germline. V was clipped by 1 base and J by 9 bases; unmatched bases: 12. The CDR3 sequence is CASSLTPSGPSREQFF. The DNA of the CDR3 is TGCGCCAGCAGCTTGACCCCTAGCGGGCCTAGTCGTGAGCAGTTCTTC.

The rearrangement links TRBV6-5 to TRBJ1-1; 9 bases line up with TRBD1. This CDR3 spans 15 amino acids. Per the germline V gene, CDR1 is MNHEY and CDR2 is SVGAGI. With 2 bases clipped from V and 9 bases from J, the junction kept 10 bases outside the gene matches. The CDR3 DNA reads TGTGCCAGCAGTTACGTTCCCGGGACAGGGAGACAAGCTTTCTTT. Its translation is CASSYVPGTGRQAFF.

CDR3: CATRTSGNNEQFF. CDR3 nucleotide sequence: TGTGCCACCCGGACTAGCGGGAACAATGAGCAGTTCTTC. V gene TRBV7-9 combines with J gene TRBJ2-1, with 12 bases lining up with TRBD2. Germline assignment: CDR1 SEHNR and CDR2 FQNEAQ (reference sequence). V shed 10 bases, J shed 5 bases, and the junction held 3 bases outside the gene matches. This CDR3 is 13 amino acids long.